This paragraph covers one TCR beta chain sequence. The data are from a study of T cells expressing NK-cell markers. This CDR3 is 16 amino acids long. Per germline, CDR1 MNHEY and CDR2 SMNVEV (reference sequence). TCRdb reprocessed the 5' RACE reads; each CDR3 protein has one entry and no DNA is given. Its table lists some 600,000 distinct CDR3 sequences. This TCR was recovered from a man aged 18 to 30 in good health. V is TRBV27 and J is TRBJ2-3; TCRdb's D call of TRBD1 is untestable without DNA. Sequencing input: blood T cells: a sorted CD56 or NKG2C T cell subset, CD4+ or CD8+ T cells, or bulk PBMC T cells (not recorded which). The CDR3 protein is CASSFVGAGHTDTQYF.